The present T cell receptor (beta chain) was sequenced within a study of graft-versus-host responses after intestinal transplantation. Study background: Each recipient received a multivisceral, liver-intestinal, or isolated intestinal graft. All recipients got anti-thymocyte globulin induction, then tacrolimus and steroids for approximately 3 years.

A note on this clone: The antigen is undetermined.

The V gene's germline CDR1 is SGHVS and CDR2 FQNEAQ. Trimming took 3 bases from V and 2 from J; bases not matched to a gene: 6. This CDR3 spans 17 amino acids. Study-wide points: Some GvH clones appeared in ileal mucosa or blood before recipient bone marrow.

Clones were read by immunoSEQ multiplex PCR, and TCRdb kept only the in-frame ones, dropping some. The data show about 94,000 clones, roughly nine tenths seen once. This clonotype was sampled from a human donor who received an intestinal transplant. This chain connects TRBV7-8 to TRBJ2-2; 10 bases line up with TRBD1. The starting material was unstimulated CD8+ T cells sorted from spleen or lymph node cells, obtained before intestinal transplant. Here the CDR3 reads CASSFYRDRGNTGELFF. The CDR3 bases are TGTGCCAGCAGCTTCTACCGGGACAGGGGTAACACCGGGGAGCTGTTTTTT.